The rows below give T cell receptor beta chains drawn from one sample of a study of T cell repertoires in cytomegalovirus infection. MiXCR, run by TCRdb on the reads, gives a single entry per CDR3 protein. The sample shows 300,000 or so distinct CDR3 sequences, 8% to 10% of them seen only once. Sequences were obtained from PBMCs. The receptors stem from a human donor in good health (CMV status not recorded). Some clones in this sample may be carry-over from other donors' samples. The CDR3 runs from the conserved cysteine through the conserved F or W. A D gene is named only where the DNA matches it firmly. Size is omitted from some rows. Given values are once, few, many or a class for expanded clones.

V gene	D gene	J gene	clone size	CDR3 protein	CDR3 DNA
TRBV7-6	NA	TRBJ1-2	many	CASSQGNGYTF	TGTGCCAGCAGCCAGGGAAATGGCTACACCTTC
TRBV28	TRBD2	TRBJ2-1	many	CATVSSGGDYNEQFF	TGTGCCACCGTCTCTAGCGGGGGGGATTACAATGAGCAGTTCTTC
TRBV7-3	NA	TRBJ1-1	many	CASSPPGIPEAFF	TGTGCCAGCAGCCCACCAGGGATACCTGAAGCTTTCTTT
TRBV6-6	NA	TRBJ2-5	many	CASRVRETQYF	TGTGCCAGCAGAGTACGAGAGACCCAGTACTTC
TRBV6-5	NA	TRBJ2-5	many	CASSYVRQETQYF	TGTGCCAGCAGTTACGTCAGGCAAGAGACCCAGTACTTC
TRBV29-1	NA	TRBJ2-3	few	CSVKTASTDTQYF	TGCAGCGTTAAGACAGCTAGCACAGATACGCAGTATTTT
TRBV11-2	NA	TRBJ2-3	many	CASSQQWATDTQYF	TGTGCCAGCAGCCAGCAGTGGGCCACAGATACGCAGTATTTT
TRBV4-1	TRBD2	TRBJ2-7	many	CASSPRGAGGSYEQYF	TGCGCCAGCAGCCCCCGGGGAGCGGGGGGCTCCTACGAGCAGTACTTC
TRBV7-2	TRBD1	TRBJ1-2	many	CASSLPRTGLRKRDYGYTF	TGTGCCAGCAGCTTACCCCGGACAGGGTTGAGAAAGAGGGACTATGGCTACACCTTC
TRBV4-1	TRBD2	TRBJ2-3	many	CASSKGLAFADTQYF	TGCGCCAGCAGCAAGGGACTAGCGTTTGCAGATACGCAGTATTTT
TRBV29-1	NA	TRBJ2-3	NA	CSATPTGAKTDTQYF	TGCAGCGCCACGCCCACGGGGGCGAAAACGGATACGCAGTATTTT
TRBV4-2	NA	TRBJ2-1	NA	CASSPLGSSNEQFF	TGTGCCAGCAGCCCGTTGGGCTCGAGCAATGAGCAGTTCTTC
TRBV2	TRBD1	TRBJ1-1	many	CASRETGRGAFF	TGTGCCAGCAGAGAGACAGGGAGGGGAGCTTTCTTT
TRBV15	NA	TRBJ2-1	NA	CATSRGPGNNEQFF	TGTGCCACCAGCAGAGGCCCCGGTAACAATGAGCAGTTCTTC
TRBV28	TRBD1	TRBJ2-3	many	CASLDRGFVDTQYF	TGTGCCAGCCTGGACAGGGGGTTTGTAGATACGCAGTATTTT
TRBV7-9	NA	TRBJ2-1	NA	CASSDDPGSYNEQFF	TGTGCCAGCAGCGACGACCCGGGCTCCTACAATGAGCAGTTCTTC
TRBV28	NA	TRBJ2-5	many	CASHPGSQETQYF	TGTGCCAGTCATCCGGGATCGCAAGAGACCCAGTACTTC
TRBV28	TRBD2	TRBJ2-1	many	CASSSIGLAGGSNEQFF	TGTGCCAGCAGTTCAATTGGACTAGCGGGGGGTTCCAATGAGCAGTTCTTC
TRBV7-8	NA	TRBJ2-2	many	CASSGLVRRSGELFF	TGTGCCAGCAGCGGACTTGTGCGTCGGTCCGGGGAGCTGTTTTTT
TRBV10-3	NA	TRBJ2-5	many	CAISAGGEAGKIGETQYF	TGTGCCATCAGTGCTGGGGGTGAGGCAGGGAAAATCGGAGAGACCCAGTACTTC
TRBV5-4	NA	TRBJ2-1	NA	CASSLGMSSYNEQFF	TGTGCCAGCAGCTTGGGGATGTCCTCCTACAATGAGCAGTTCTTC
TRBV7-6	NA	TRBJ2-3	many	CASSFQLTDTQYF	TGTGCCAGCAGCTTTCAGCTCACAGATACGCAGTATTTT
TRBV5-1	NA	TRBJ1-1	NA	CASSLDPDLNTEAFF	TGCGCCAGCAGCTTGGATCCAGACCTGAACACTGAAGCTTTCTTT
TRBV12-3/TRBV12-4	TRBD2	TRBJ2-1	many	CASSPTSGGVNEQFF	TGTGCCAGCAGCCCTACTAGCGGGGGGGTCAATGAGCAGTTCTTC
TRBV11-3	TRBD1	TRBJ2-2	many	CASAGRTGVGTGELFF	TGTGCCAGCGCCGGCCGGACAGGGGTTGGGACCGGGGAGCTGTTTTTT
TRBV20-1	NA	TRBJ2-4	many	CSAARVRAENIQYF	TGCAGTGCCGCTAGAGTTAGGGCGGAAAACATTCAGTACTTC
TRBV7-2	NA	TRBJ1-6	many	CASSSTGNSPLHF	TGTGCCAGCAGCTCGACCGGGAATTCACCCCTCCACTTT
TRBV20-1	NA	TRBJ1-5	few	CSARSGLINQPQHF	TGCAGTGCTAGAAGCGGACTTATCAATCAGCCCCAGCATTTT
TRBV27	NA	TRBJ2-1	NA	CASGYPTETEQFF	TGTGCCAGCGGCTATCCGACCGAAACTGAGCAGTTCTTC
TRBV5-1	TRBD1	TRBJ2-1	many	CASSFGAGGGRVNEQFF	TGCGCCAGCAGCTTCGGGGCAGGGGGCGGCCGGGTGAATGAGCAGTTCTTC
TRBV20-1	TRBD2	TRBJ2-3	many	CSARVHQGRRGSYTDTQYF	TGCAGTGCTAGAGTTCATCAGGGACGGCGCGGGAGTTACACAGATACGCAGTATTTT
TRBV5-1	TRBD1	TRBJ2-2	many	CASSSEPQGQLSTGELFF	TGCGCCAGCAGCTCGGAACCTCAGGGACAGCTAAGTACCGGGGAGCTGTTTTTT
TRBV20-1	NA	TRBJ2-1	NA	CSARGPWGLYNEQFF	TGCAGTGCTAGAGGTCCGTGGGGCCTCTACAATGAGCAGTTCTTC
TRBV11-3	NA	TRBJ2-3	NA	CASSWDQRDTQYF	TGTGCCAGCAGCTGGGACCAGAGGGATACGCAGTATTTT
TRBV5-4	TRBD2	TRBJ2-3	NA	CASEKGGGGGTDTQYF	TGTGCCAGCGAGAAGGGCGGGGGGGGTGGCACAGATACGCAGTATTTT
TRBV20-1	TRBD1	TRBJ1-2	many	CSARDGDRINYGYTF	TGCAGTGCTAGAGATGGGGACAGGATTAACTATGGCTACACCTTC
TRBV28	TRBD2	TRBJ2-1	many	CASSFFTSGGVNEQFF	TGTGCCAGCAGTTTCTTCACTAGCGGGGGGGTAAATGAGCAGTTCTTC
TRBV5-6	TRBD1	TRBJ2-5	many	CASSFLDRGQETQYF	TGTGCCAGCAGCTTCCTCGACAGGGGCCAAGAGACCCAGTACTTC
TRBV29-1	TRBD1	TRBJ2-2	few	CSGTGGNTGELFF	TGCAGCGGTACAGGGGGTAACACCGGGGAGCTGTTTTTT
TRBV5-5	NA	TRBJ1-5	many	CASSFRGQPQHF	TGTGCCAGCAGCTTTCGGGGTCAGCCCCAGCATTTT
TRBV7-2	TRBD2	TRBJ2-3	many	CASSRTRVDTQYF	TGTGCCAGCAGTCGGACTAGGGTGGATACGCAGTATTTT
TRBV14	NA	TRBJ2-6	many	CASSQDRGSFSGANVLTF	TGTGCCAGCAGCCAAGATCGGGGCAGCTTCTCTGGGGCCAACGTCCTGACTTTC
TRBV7-3	NA	TRBJ2-1	many	CASSLSLTSSYNEQFF	TGTGCCAGCAGCTTAAGTCTAACGAGCTCCTACAATGAGCAGTTCTTC
TRBV7-9	TRBD1	TRBJ2-6	many	CASRTGQGAGGGANVLTF	TGTGCCAGCAGGACCGGACAGGGGGCGGGTGGTGGGGCCAACGTCCTGACTTTC
TRBV14	NA	TRBJ2-7	few	CASSQDIQSYEQYF	TGTGCCAGCAGCCAAGATATTCAGAGCTACGAGCAGTACTTC
TRBV27	NA	TRBJ1-1	NA	CASSLIGAMNTEAFF	TGTGCCAGCAGTTTAATCGGGGCCATGAACACTGAAGCTTTCTTT